These T cell receptor beta chains were read from a single sample in a study of shared clonotypes between healthy human individuals. Libraries were prepared by immunoSEQ multiplex PCR; TCRdb keeps only in-frame clonotypes and omits some of them. Of a few million clones in the sample, 85% to 95% are singletons; the top ten hold about 0.39%. Material: naive CD4+ T cells from PBMCs. Source of these receptors: a man between 18 and 35 years old in good health. Some clones in this sample may be carry-over from other donors' samples. Each CDR3 is given with its conserved first and last residue. The D gene is left open where the match is weak. For some rows the clone size is stated as once, few or many, or as a class when expanded; others skip it.

CDR3aa,CDR3nt,len,j_gene,d_gene,v_gene,abundance
CSVEVGSNTEAFF,TGCAGCGTTGAAGTTGGCAGCAACACTGAAGCTTTCTTT,13,TRBJ1-1,.,TRBV29-1,few
CASSGQGSRDTQYF,TGTGCCAGCAGCGGCCAGGGATCACGGGATACGCAGTATTTT,14,TRBJ2-3,.,TRBV7-3,.
CAWSVFGSWNTEAFF,TGTGCCTGGAGTGTATTCGGCAGCTGGAACACTGAAGCTTTCTTT,15,TRBJ1-1,.,TRBV30,few
CASSLGRNYEQYF,TGTGCCAGCAGCTTAGGGCGGAACTACGAGCAGTACTTC,13,TRBJ2-7,.,TRBV7-2,once
CASSPGAYEQYF,TGTGCCAGCAGTCCGGGGGCCTACGAGCAGTACTTC,12,TRBJ2-7,.,TRBV7-2,.
CASSQNPTYEQYF,TGTGCCAGCAGCCAAAACCCCACCTACGAGCAGTACTTC,13,TRBJ2-7,.,TRBV14,.
CASTGAQGSYEQYF,TGTGCCAGCACCGGGGCACAGGGGAGCTACGAGCAGTACTTC,14,TRBJ2-7,TRBD1,TRBV28,.
CASSVVGQGAAYEQYF,TGTGCCAGCAGCGTAGTGGGACAGGGGGCGGCCTACGAGCAGTACTTC,16,TRBJ2-7,TRBD1,TRBV9,.
CASRTSGSSYNEQFF,TGTGCCAGCCGGACTAGCGGGAGCTCCTACAATGAGCAGTTCTTC,15,TRBJ2-1,TRBD2,TRBV19,.
CASSLALQGGVGYTF,TGTGCCAGCAGCTTAGCGTTACAGGGGGGCGTTGGCTACACCTTC,15,TRBJ1-2,TRBD1,TRBV7-9,once
CASSLAFRDTGNTIYF,TGTGCCAGCAGCTTAGCGTTTAGGGATACTGGAAACACCATATATTTT,16,TRBJ1-3,.,TRBV7-9,.
CAISQTRVVEQFF,TGTGCCATCAGTCAGACTAGGGTAGTGGAGCAGTTCTTC,13,TRBJ2-1,.,TRBV10-3,.
CASTKGLNTGELFF,TGTGCCAGCACCAAGGGACTAAACACCGGGGAGCTGTTTTTT,14,TRBJ2-2,TRBD2,TRBV28,.
CAISEAGETQYF,TGTGCCATCAGTGAGGCAGGGGAGACCCAGTACTTC,12,TRBJ2-5,.,TRBV10-3,.
CASRSTGGASPGTQYF,TGTGCCAGCAGATCCACCGGGGGCGCTAGTCCTGGGACCCAGTACTTC,16,TRBJ2-5,.,TRBV28,.
CASNRQGTSHGYTF,TGTGCCAGTAACAGACAGGGGACGTCCCATGGCTACACCTTC,14,TRBJ1-2,TRBD1,TRBV19,.
CAGGRAGGTGELFF,TGTGCCGGAGGGAGAGCGGGAGGGACCGGGGAGCTGTTTTTT,14,TRBJ2-2,TRBD2,TRBV6-1,once
CSSAGLRMNTEAFF,TGCAGCTCCGCCGGACTTCGGATGAACACTGAAGCTTTCTTT,14,TRBJ1-1,.,TRBV29-1,.
CASRDPSPNQPQHF,TGTGCCAGCAGGGACCCGTCACCCAATCAGCCCCAGCATTTT,14,TRBJ1-5,.,TRBV28,.
CASSPPGAGGGETQYF,TGTGCCAGCAGCCCCCCAGGAGCGGGAGGTGGAGAGACCCAGTACTTC,16,TRBJ2-5,TRBD2,TRBV28,.
CASSSRPVGQFF,TGTGCCAGCAGTTCTCGGCCGGTAGGGCAGTTCTTC,12,TRBJ2-1,.,TRBV28,.
CASSLFGGTAYNEQFF,TGTGCCAGCAGCTTATTTGGGGGAACAGCCTACAATGAGCAGTTCTTC,16,TRBJ2-1,.,TRBV11-2,.
CASSLVLMGPGELFF,TGCGCCAGCAGCTTGGTTCTTATGGGACCCGGGGAGCTGTTTTTT,15,TRBJ2-2,.,TRBV5-1,.
CASSLAGLETQYF,TGTGCCAGCAGCTTAGCAGGTCTAGAGACCCAGTACTTC,13,TRBJ2-5,.,TRBV5-8,.
CASSYSRGHGYTF,TGTGCCAGCAGTTACAGCAGGGGGCACGGCTACACCTTC,13,TRBJ1-2,TRBD1,TRBV6-5,.
CASSESMAGLEAFF,TGTGCCAGCAGTGAAAGTATGGCAGGACTTGAAGCTTTCTTT,14,TRBJ1-1,.,TRBV6-1,.
CASSHGLAFSYEQYF,TGCGCCAGCAGCCACGGACTAGCCTTCAGCTACGAGCAGTACTTC,15,TRBJ2-7,TRBD2,TRBV5-1,.
CASSQGWDTEAFF,TGCGCCAGCAGCCAGGGCTGGGACACTGAAGCTTTCTTT,13,TRBJ1-1,.,TRBV5-1,once
CASSLLVTSTDTQYF,TGTGCCAGCAGCCTACTAGTAACTAGCACAGATACGCAGTATTTT,15,TRBJ2-3,.,TRBV14,once
CASSLPGSRDTEAFF,TGTGCCAGCAGTTTACCGGGCTCCAGGGACACTGAAGCTTTCTTT,15,TRBJ1-1,.,TRBV28,.
CSGVAGEEQFF,TGCAGTGGAGTAGCGGGAGAAGAGCAGTTCTTC,11,TRBJ2-1,TRBD2,TRBV20-1,.
CASMRWGRNYGYTF,TGTGCCAGTATGCGGTGGGGCAGGAACTATGGCTACACCTTC,14,TRBJ1-2,.,TRBV19,.
CARSRGLVCPDTQYF,TGTGCCAGAAGCCGGGGACTAGTGTGCCCAGATACGCAGTATTTT,15,TRBJ2-3,TRBD2,TRBV5-3,.
CASSFEGQSDEQFF,TGTGCCAGCAGCTTTGAGGGACAGTCCGATGAGCAGTTCTTC,14,TRBJ2-1,TRBD1,TRBV13,once
CASSLGPSGNYEQYF,TGTGCCAGCAGCTTAGGGCCTAGCGGAAACTACGAGCAGTACTTC,15,TRBJ2-7,TRBD2,TRBV7-9,.
CASSMGQGKGRSYEQYF,TGTGCCAGTAGTATGGGGCAGGGAAAGGGAAGGTCCTACGAGCAGTACTTC,17,TRBJ2-7,.,TRBV19,.
CASSLYRGESYEQYF,TGTGCCAGCAGCTTGTACAGGGGAGAGTCCTACGAGCAGTACTTC,15,TRBJ2-7,TRBD1,TRBV28,.
CATSRDRGSGRMGRSTDTQYF,TGTGCCACCAGCAGAGATCGGGGCAGTGGTAGGATGGGCCGAAGCACAGATACGCAGTATTTT,21,TRBJ2-3,.,TRBV15,.
CASSQVPLTDTQYF,TGCGCCAGCAGCCAAGTCCCTCTCACAGATACGCAGTATTTT,14,TRBJ2-3,.,TRBV5-1,.
CASSVVGTSGSRNEQFF,TGTGCCAGCAGCGTAGTAGGCACTAGCGGGAGTAGGAATGAGCAGTTCTTC,17,TRBJ2-1,TRBD2,TRBV9,.
CASSLGTSRETQYF,TGTGCCAGCAGCTTAGGCACATCCCGAGAGACCCAGTACTTC,14,TRBJ2-5,.,TRBV7-3,.